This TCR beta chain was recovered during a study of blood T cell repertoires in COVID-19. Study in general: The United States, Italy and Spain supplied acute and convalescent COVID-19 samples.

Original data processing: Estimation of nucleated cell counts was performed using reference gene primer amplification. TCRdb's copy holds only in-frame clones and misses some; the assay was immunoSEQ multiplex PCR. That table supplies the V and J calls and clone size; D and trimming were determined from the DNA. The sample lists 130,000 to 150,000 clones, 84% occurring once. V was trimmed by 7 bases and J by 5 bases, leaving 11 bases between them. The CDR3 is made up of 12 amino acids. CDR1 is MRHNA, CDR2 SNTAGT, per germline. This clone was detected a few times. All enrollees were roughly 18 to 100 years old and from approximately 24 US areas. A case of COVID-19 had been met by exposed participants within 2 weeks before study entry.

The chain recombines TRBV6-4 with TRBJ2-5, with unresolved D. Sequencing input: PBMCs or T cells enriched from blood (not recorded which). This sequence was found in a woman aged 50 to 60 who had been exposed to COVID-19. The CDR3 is CASKHHGETQYF. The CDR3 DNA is TGTGCCAGCAAGCACCACGGGGAGACCCAGTACTTC.